These 28 T cell receptor gamma chains came from one sample sequenced in a study of gamma-delta T cells after stem cell transplantation. TCRdb called clones anew from the RT-PCR reads with CATT. The profile shows roughly 1,200 gamma-chain clones, around a sixth of them singletons. Sequenced input: gamma-delta T cells. The receptors were sampled from a human donor. It is not recorded whose cells these are; they may come from a transplant donor.

This clone was picked up a small number of times. The chain has TRGV9 and TRGJP1. Germline CDR1 and CDR2: GITISATS and ISYDGTV (reference sequence). CDR3 size: 11 residues. The V segment lost 11 bases and the J segment 0 bases; nucleotides outside the gene matches: 0. Here the CDR3 reads CAYTTGWFKIF. The CDR3 region has the DNA TGTGCCTATACCACTGGTTGGTTCAAGATATTT.

In this sample, this clone is large. The V and J genes are TRGV8 and TRGJ1 or TRGJ2. CDR1 is VENAVY, CDR2 YDSYNSRV, per germline. The CDR3 covers 12 residues. The V segment lost 4 bases and the J segment 4 bases; nucleotides outside the gene matches: 4. CDR3 sequence reads: CATWEVYYKKLF. Written as DNA, the CDR3 is TGTGCCACCTGGGAAGTCTATTATAAGAAACTCTTT.

In the case of this clone: This probably arose from a read error, given a far larger clone one base away. J is TRGJP1 and V is TRGV8. This CDR3 region has 13 residues. Germline V gives CDR1 VENAVY, CDR2 YDSYNSRV. CDR3 residues: CATWDTTGWFEIF. The DNA of the CDR3 is TGTGCCACCTGGGATACCACTGGTTGGTTCGAGATATTT.

This clone was counted between two and nine times. The V gene is TRGV9, the J gene TRGJP. Germline V gives CDR1 GITISATS, CDR2 ISYDGTV (reference sequence). This CDR3 is 14 amino acids long. Trimming cost V 6 bases and J 4 bases; bases outside gene matches: 0. The CDR3 is CALWQELGKKIKVF. The CDR3 region has the DNA TGTGCCTTGTGGCAAGAGTTGGGCAAAAAAATCAAGGTATTT.

Comments on this clone: Its ends do not fully match the called genes, so a read error is possible. The chain employs TRGV9 and TRGJ1 or TRGJ2. The V gene's germline CDR1 is GITISATS and CDR2 ISYDGTV (reference sequence). This CDR3 is 13 amino acids long. DNA of the CDR3: TGTGCCTCGTGGGAGGTGCTTGGTCATAAGAAACTCTTT. Protein: CASWEVLGHKKLF.

A note on this clone: This may arise from a read error, as a much more abundant clone is one base away. The V gene is TRGV9, the J gene TRGJP. Germline assignment: CDR1 GITISATS and CDR2 ISYDGTV (reference sequence). V trimming: 0 bases; J trimming: 6 bases; junction bases outside the gene matches: 2. The CDR3 runs to 16 residues. In DNA form, the CDR3 reads TGTGCCTTGTGGGAGGTGACAGAGTTGGGCAAAAAAATCAAGGTATTT. Translating it yields CALWEVTELGKKIKVF.

This clone turned up a few times. Other DNA sequences within the sample encode an identical CDR3. This CDR3 is CATWDGPLYYKKLF. The CDR3 bases are TGTGCCACCTGGGACGGGCCTCTCTATTATAAGAAACTCTTT. The V gene is TRGV2, the J gene TRGJ1 or TRGJ2. Unmatched junction bases numbered 6, after V lost 0 bases and J lost 4 bases. Germline V lookup: CDR1 EGSNGY, CDR2 YDSYNSKV. The CDR3 is 14 amino acids.

This clone has only a few counts. This chain links TRGV8 with TRGJ1 or TRGJ2. Losses at the gene ends were 3 bases for V and 5 bases for J; bases not matched to a gene: 7. CDR1 and CDR2 from the germline V gene are VENAVY and YDSYNSRV. The CDR3 covers 13 residues. CDR3 residues: CATWDLGHYKKLF. CDR3 bases: TGTGCCACCTGGGATCTGGGGCATTATAAGAAACTCTTT.

This clone counts as large. This chain links TRGV4 with TRGJ1 or TRGJ2. This CDR3 contains 11 residues. The germline V gene has CDR1 EGSTGY and CDR2 YDSYTSSV. The ends lost 0 bases at V and 12 bases at J; junction bases unmatched: 5. DNA of the CDR3: TGTGCCACCTGGGATGGGCTGGTGAAACTCTTT. Its translation: CATWDGLVKLF.

By proportion, this clone is large (0.1 to 1%). This chain's CDR3 is CALWEVLLYTPYYKKLF. Here the CDR3 DNA reads TGTGCCTTGTGGGAGGTACTCCTCTATACTCCATATTATAAGAAACTCTTT. This rearrangement joins TRGV9 to TRGJ1 or TRGJ2. CDR3 size: 17 residues. Germline trimming cut 1 base from V and 4 bases from J; bases unmatched to any gene: 16. Germline assignment: CDR1 GITISATS and CDR2 ISYDGTV (reference sequence).

This clone has only a few counts. A read error may produce the germline difference seen at one junction end. The V and J genes are TRGV2 and TRGJP2. This CDR3 comprises 11 residues. Germline lookup yields CDR1 EGSNGY and CDR2 YDSYNSKV. The CDR3 DNA reads as TGTGCCACCTGGGAAAGGTGGATCAGGACGTTT. It yields the protein CATWERWIRTF.

As concerns this clone: A clone one base away is much larger, so this may be a read error. The chain is built from TRGV4 and TRGJP1. Trimming at V came to 5 bases and at J to 10 bases, leaving 7 bases not matched to a gene. Germline CDR1 and CDR2: EGSTGY and YDSYTSSV. CDR3 length equals 12 residues. The CDR3 region is CATWACNWFKIF. The CDR3 DNA follows: TGTGCCACCTGGGCTTGTAATTGGTTCAAGATATTT.

This clone rates as large. This chain links TRGV9 with TRGJ1 or TRGJ2. This CDR3 is 12 amino acids long. V lost 0 bases and J lost 7; bases outside the gene matches: 3. The germline gives CDR1 GITISATS, CDR2 ISYDGTV (reference sequence). The CDR3 spells CALWEVWYKKLF. The CDR3 nucleotides are TGTGCCTTGTGGGAGGTGTGGTATAAGAAACTCTTT.

Details on this clone: This may come from a read error, since a much larger clone is one base off. The same CDR3 is also encoded by other DNA sequences in this sample. The rearrangement joins TRGV2 to TRGJ1 or TRGJ2. The CDR3 totals 13 residues. Germline CDR1 reads EGSNGY; CDR2 reads YDSYNSKV. CDR3 protein: CATWDGPHYKKLF. The CDR3 DNA follows: TGCGCCACCTGGGACGGACCACATTATAAGAAACTCTTT.

Judged by abundance, this clone is large. CDR3 sequence (DNA): TGTGCCACCTGGGATGGAGGTTATAAGAAACTCTTT. It translates to CATWDGGYKKLF. The V and J genes are TRGV4 and TRGJ1 or TRGJ2. The trim removed 1 base at V and 6 bases at J, leaving 3 bases unmatched. This CDR3 is 12 amino acids long. Germline CDR1 is EGSTGY and CDR2 is YDSYTSSV.

Within the sample, this clone is large. The V and J genes are TRGV4 and TRGJ1 or TRGJ2. V was pared by 4 bases and J by 9 bases, with 12 bases of the junction left unmatched. CDR1 and CDR2 from the germline V gene are EGSTGY and YDSYTSSV. The CDR3 has 13 residues. Written as DNA, the CDR3 is TGTGCCACCTGGGACATCCGAGGGAGTAAGAAACTCTTT. It codes for CATWDIRGSKKLF.

The rearrangement uses TRGV4 and TRGJP1. V dropped 9 bases and J dropped 0; count of bases not matched to a gene: 4. CDR1 EGSTGY and CDR2 YDSYTSSV come from the germline V gene. CDR3 length: 13 amino acids. The CDR3 region is CATANTTGWFKIF. The CDR3 DNA follows: TGTGCCACCGCGAATACCACTGGTTGGTTCAAGATATTT.

This clone showed up just a few times. The germline gene is not matched at one end of the junction; a read error may be the cause. CDR3 DNA sequence: TGTGCCACCTGGGATCCCGGTTATTGTAAGAAACTCTTT. Translating it yields CATWDPGYCKKLF. The chain is built from TRGV4 and TRGJ1 or TRGJ2. Germline V CDR1 and CDR2: EGSTGY, YDSYTSSV. This CDR3 spans 13 amino acids.

This clone is labeled as large. V usage is TRGV3 and J usage is TRGJ1 or TRGJ2. The germline V gene encodes CDR1 VTNTFY and CDR2 YDVSTARD (reference sequence). V gave up 3 bases and J gave up 3 bases; unmatched junction bases: 11. The CDR3 is 15 amino acids. The CDR3 DNA reads TGTGCCACCTGGGACTTCTTACCGGGTTATTATAAGAAACTCTTT. Residues: CATWDFLPGYYKKLF.

The table lists this clone with a few counts. A much larger clone differs by one base, so this may be a read error. V usage is TRGV3 and J usage is TRGJ1 or TRGJ2. The trim removed 1 base at V and 3 bases at J, leaving 0 bases unmatched. The CDR3 runs to 12 residues. Germline lookup yields CDR1 VTNTFY and CDR2 YDVSTARD (reference sequence). The CDR3: CATWDSYYKKLF. In nucleotides, the CDR3 is TGTGCCACCTGGGACAGTTATTATAAGAAACTCTTT.

Here the CDR3 DNA reads TGTGCCACCTGGGATGGGCTCGAGAAACTCTTT. It yields the protein CATWDGLEKLF. The V and J genes are TRGV4 and TRGJ1 or TRGJ2. With 0 bases clipped from V and 11 bases from J, the junction kept 4 bases outside the gene matches. CDR1 and CDR2 from the germline V gene are EGSTGY and YDSYTSSV. The CDR3 extends over 11 amino acids.

By frequency in the sample, this clone is large (0.1 to 1%). Given a much more abundant clone one base away, this may be a read error. The same CDR3 is also encoded by other DNA sequences in this sample. The V call is TRGV9, the J call TRGJP. J gave up 7 bases and V 0 bases, and 3 bases lay outside the gene matches. CDR1 is GITISATS and CDR2 is ISYDGTV in the germline V gene (reference sequence). The length of the CDR3 is 16 residues. DNA of the CDR3: TGTGCCTTGTGGGAGGTGCAGGAGTTGGGCAAAAAAATCAAGGTATTT. Amino acid sequence: CALWEVQELGKKIKVF.

Details on this clone: A much larger clone lies one base from this, so it may be a read error. The chain employs TRGV3 and TRGJP2. Germline V gene lookup returns CDR1 VTNTFY and CDR2 YDVSTARD (reference sequence). The CDR3 runs 15 residues. The CDR3 sequence: CATWDRDSSGWIKTF. CDR3 bases: TGTGCCACCTGGGACAGGGATAGTAGTGGTTGGATCAAGACGTTT.

This clone occurred a few times. The gene calls are TRGV8 and TRGJ1 or TRGJ2. The V and J ends lost 1 base and 5 bases, in that order; junction bases with no gene match: 5. The V gene's germline CDR1 is VENAVY and CDR2 YDSYNSRV. CDR3 length: 13 amino acids. The CDR3 sequence is CATWDRWHYKKLF. The CDR3 DNA reads TGTGCCACCTGGGATAGATGGCATTATAAGAAACTCTTT.

The genes are TRGV3 and TRGJ1 or TRGJ2. This CDR3 is 14 amino acids long. The germline V gene encodes CDR1 VTNTFY and CDR2 YDVSTARD (reference sequence). With V trimmed by 3 bases and J by 3 bases, 8 bases remained unmatched. CDR3 sequence (DNA): TGTGCCACCTGGGACGGTCCACCTTATTATAAGAAACTCTTT. It translates to CATWDGPPYYKKLF.

There are a few counts of this clone. DNA for the CDR3: TGTGCCTTGTCTCTGCGCTATAAGAAACTCTTT. It encodes CALSLRYKKLF. The chain joins TRGV9 to TRGJ1 or TRGJ2. This CDR3 is built from 11 residues. From germline, CDR1 is GITISATS and CDR2 ISYDGTV (reference sequence). With V trimmed by 8 bases and J by 7 bases, 8 bases remained unmatched.

The chain employs TRGV8 and TRGJ1 or TRGJ2. Trimming at V came to 4 bases and at J to 5 bases, leaving 8 bases not matched to a gene. There are 13 residues in the CDR3. The germline CDR1 and CDR2 sequences are VENAVY and YDSYNSRV. The CDR3 loop reads CATWERDNYKKLF. CDR3 bases: TGTGCCACCTGGGAGAGGGATAATTATAAGAAACTCTTT.

Points on this clone: A far larger clone lies a single base away; this is likely a read error. The chain carries TRGV9 and TRGJP. Germline loops: CDR1 GITISATS, CDR2 ISYDGTV (reference sequence). The CDR3 runs to 17 residues. The CDR3 nucleotides read TGTGCCTTGTGGGAGGTGCGTTCAGAGGTGGGCAAAAAAATCAAGGTATTT. Its protein product is CALWEVRSEVGKKIKVF.